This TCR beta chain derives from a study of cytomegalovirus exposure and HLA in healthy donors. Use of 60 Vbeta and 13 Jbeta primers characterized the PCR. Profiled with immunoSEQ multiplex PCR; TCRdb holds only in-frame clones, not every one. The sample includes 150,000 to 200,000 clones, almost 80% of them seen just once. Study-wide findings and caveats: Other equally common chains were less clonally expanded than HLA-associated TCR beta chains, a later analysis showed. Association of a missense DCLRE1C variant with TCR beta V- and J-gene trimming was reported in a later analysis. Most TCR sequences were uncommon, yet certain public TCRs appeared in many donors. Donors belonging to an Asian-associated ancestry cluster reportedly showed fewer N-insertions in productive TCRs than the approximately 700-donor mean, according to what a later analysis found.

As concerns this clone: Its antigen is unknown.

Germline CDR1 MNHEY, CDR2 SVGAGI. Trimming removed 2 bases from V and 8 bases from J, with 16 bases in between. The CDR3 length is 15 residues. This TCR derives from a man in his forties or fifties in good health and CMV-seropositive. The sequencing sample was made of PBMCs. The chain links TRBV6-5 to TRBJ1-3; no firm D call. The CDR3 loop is CASSYARTGIDTIYF. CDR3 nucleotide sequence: TGTGCCAGCAGTTACGCGAGGACGGGGATAGACACCATATATTTT.